This paragraph covers one T cell receptor beta chain sequence. Sequencing of TCR beta was performed on blood CD8+ and CD4+ T cells. Roughly 0.45 to 1 ug RNA was reverse transcribed with random hexamers. In TCRdb, the immunoSEQ multiplex PCR reads were re-called with MiXCR into one record per CDR3 protein. The sample holds 230,000 or so distinct CDR3 sequences, roughly 96% seen once. This sample was included in a study of CD8 T cells in Susac syndrome. This CDR3 comprises 16 residues. V was trimmed by 2 bases and J by 4 bases, leaving 15 bases between them. The chain is built from TRBV23-1 and TRBJ1-5, with D possibly matching TRBD1 (5 bases). TRBV23-1 is an ORF; its function is uncertain. The clonotype comes from a human donor with multiple sclerosis. Sequencing input: CD4+ T cells from PBMCs. CDR3: CASSQPTEVLNQPQHF. CDR3 coding DNA: TGCGCCAGCAGTCAACCGACAGAGGTCCTTAATCAGCCCCAGCATTTT.